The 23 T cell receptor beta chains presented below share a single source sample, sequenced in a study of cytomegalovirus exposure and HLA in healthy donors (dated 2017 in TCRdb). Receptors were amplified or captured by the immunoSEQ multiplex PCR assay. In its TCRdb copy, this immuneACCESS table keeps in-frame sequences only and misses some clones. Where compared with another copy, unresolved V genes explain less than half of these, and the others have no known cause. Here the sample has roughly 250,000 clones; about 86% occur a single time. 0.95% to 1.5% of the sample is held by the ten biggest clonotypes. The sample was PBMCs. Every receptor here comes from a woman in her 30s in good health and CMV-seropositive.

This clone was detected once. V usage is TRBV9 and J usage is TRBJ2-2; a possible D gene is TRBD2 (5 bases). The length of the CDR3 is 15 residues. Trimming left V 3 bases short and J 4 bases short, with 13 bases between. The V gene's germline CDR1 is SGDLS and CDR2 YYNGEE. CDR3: CASSDPGDSTGELFF. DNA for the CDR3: TGTGCCAGCAGCGACCCCGGGGATTCCACCGGGGAGCTGTTTTTT.

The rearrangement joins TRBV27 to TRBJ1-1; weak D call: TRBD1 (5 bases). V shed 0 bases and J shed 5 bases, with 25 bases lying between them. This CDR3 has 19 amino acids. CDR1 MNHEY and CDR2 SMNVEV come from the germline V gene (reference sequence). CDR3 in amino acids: CASSLSAGGEWVAATEAFF. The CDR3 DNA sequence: TGTGCCAGCAGTTTATCAGCGGGGGGTGAATGGGTTGCAGCAACTGAAGCTTTCTTT.

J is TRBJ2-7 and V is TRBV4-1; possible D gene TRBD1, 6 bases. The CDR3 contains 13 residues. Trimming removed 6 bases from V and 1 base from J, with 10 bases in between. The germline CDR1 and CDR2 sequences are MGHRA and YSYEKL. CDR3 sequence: CASSQGSSYEQYF. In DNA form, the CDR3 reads TGCGCCAGCAGTCAGGGGAGTTCCTACGAGCAGTACTTC.

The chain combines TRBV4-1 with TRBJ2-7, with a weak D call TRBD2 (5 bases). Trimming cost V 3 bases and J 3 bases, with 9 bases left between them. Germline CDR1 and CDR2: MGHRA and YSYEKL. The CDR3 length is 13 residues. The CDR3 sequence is CASSHGEFYEQYF. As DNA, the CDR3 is TGCGCCAGCAGCCACGGGGAGTTCTACGAGCAGTACTTC.

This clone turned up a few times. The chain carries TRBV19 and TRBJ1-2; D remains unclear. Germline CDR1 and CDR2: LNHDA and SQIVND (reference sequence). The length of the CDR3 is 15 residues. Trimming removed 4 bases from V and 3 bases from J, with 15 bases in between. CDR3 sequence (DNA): TGTGCCAGTAGTAGGAGAATGGATGCCTACTATGGCTACACCTTC. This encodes CASSRRMDAYYGYTF.

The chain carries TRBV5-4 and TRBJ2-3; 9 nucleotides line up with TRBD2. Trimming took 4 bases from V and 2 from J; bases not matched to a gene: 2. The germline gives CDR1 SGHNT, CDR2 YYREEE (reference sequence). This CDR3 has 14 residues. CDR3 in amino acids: CASSAGLATDTQYF. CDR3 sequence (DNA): TGTGCCAGCAGCGCGGGACTAGCCACAGATACGCAGTATTTT.

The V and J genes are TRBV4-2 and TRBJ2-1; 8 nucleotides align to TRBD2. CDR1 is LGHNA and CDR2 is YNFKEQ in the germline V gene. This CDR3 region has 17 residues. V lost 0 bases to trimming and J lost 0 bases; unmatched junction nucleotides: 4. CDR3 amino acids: CASSQDPAGVSYNEQFF. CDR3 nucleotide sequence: TGTGCCAGCAGCCAAGATCCAGCGGGAGTCTCCTACAATGAGCAGTTCTTC.

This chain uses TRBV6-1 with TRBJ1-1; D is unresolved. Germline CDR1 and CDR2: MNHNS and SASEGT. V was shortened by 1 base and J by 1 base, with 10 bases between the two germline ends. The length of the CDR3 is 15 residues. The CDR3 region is CASSEGPGKNTEAFF. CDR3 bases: TGTGCCAGCAGTGAAGGCCCCGGGAAGAACACTGAAGCTTTCTTT.

The CDR3 here is CASSTRLERREDTQYF. For the CDR3, the DNA is TGTGCCAGCAGCACTCGACTTGAGAGACGGGAAGATACGCAGTATTTT. The gene calls are TRBV7-2 and TRBJ2-3; possibly TRBD2 for D (5 bases). The length of the CDR3 is 16 residues. Trimming shortened V by 5 bases and J by 5 bases, and 20 bases separated the two germline ends. The V gene's germline CDR1 is SGHTA and CDR2 FQGNSA.

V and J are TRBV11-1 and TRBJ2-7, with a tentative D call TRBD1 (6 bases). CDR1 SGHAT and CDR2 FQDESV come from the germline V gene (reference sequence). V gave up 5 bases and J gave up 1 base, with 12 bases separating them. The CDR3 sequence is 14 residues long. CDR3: CASSPTGNSYEQYF. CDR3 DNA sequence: TGTGCCAGCAGCCCAACAGGGAATTCCTACGAGCAGTACTTC. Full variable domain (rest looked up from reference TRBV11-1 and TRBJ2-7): EAEVAQSPRYKITEKSQAVAFWCDPISGHATLYWYRQILGQGPELLVQFQDESVVDDSQLPKDRFSAERLKGVDSTLKIQPAELGDSAMYLCASSPTGNSYEQYFGPGTRLTVT.

The CDR3 loop reads CASSRTNTGELFF. CDR3 in DNA: TGTGCCAGCAGCAGAACAAACACCGGGGAGCTGTTTTTT. The chain joins TRBV6-5 to TRBJ2-2; D is unresolved. V lost 6 bases, J lost 2 bases, and 7 bases lay in between. CDR1 is MNHEY, CDR2 SVGAGI, per germline. This CDR3 has 13 residues.

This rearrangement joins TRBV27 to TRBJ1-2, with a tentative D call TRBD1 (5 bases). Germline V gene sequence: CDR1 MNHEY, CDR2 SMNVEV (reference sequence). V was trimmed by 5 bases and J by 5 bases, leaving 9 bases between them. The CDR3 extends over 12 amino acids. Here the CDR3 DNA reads TGTGCCAGCAGTCCGGCAGGGTATGGCTACACCTTC. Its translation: CASSPAGYGYTF.

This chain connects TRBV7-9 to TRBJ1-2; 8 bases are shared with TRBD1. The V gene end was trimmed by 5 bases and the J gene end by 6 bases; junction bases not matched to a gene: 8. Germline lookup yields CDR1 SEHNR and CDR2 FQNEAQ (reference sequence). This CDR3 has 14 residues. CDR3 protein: CASSLEDRGNGYTF. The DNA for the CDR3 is TGTGCCAGCAGCCTAGAAGACAGGGGCAATGGCTACACCTTC.

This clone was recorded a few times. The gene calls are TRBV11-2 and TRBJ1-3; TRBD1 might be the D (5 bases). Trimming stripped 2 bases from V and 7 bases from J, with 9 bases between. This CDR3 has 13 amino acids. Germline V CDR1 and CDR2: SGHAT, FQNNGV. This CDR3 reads CASSLSGGNTIYF. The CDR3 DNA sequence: TGTGCCAGCAGCTTAAGTGGGGGGAACACCATATATTTT.

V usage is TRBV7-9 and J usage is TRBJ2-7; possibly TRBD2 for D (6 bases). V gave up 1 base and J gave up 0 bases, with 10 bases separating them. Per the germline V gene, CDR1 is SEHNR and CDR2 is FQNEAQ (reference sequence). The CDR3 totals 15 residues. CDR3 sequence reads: CASSLGGILSYEQYF. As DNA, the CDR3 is TGTGCCAGCAGCTTAGGCGGGATCCTCTCCTACGAGCAGTACTTC.

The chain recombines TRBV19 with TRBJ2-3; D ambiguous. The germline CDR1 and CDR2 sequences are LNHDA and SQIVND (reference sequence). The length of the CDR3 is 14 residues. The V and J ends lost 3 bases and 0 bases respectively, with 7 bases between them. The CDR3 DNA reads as TGTGCCAGTAGTATTGGCGGTAGCACAGATACGCAGTATTTT. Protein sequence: CASSIGGSTDTQYF.

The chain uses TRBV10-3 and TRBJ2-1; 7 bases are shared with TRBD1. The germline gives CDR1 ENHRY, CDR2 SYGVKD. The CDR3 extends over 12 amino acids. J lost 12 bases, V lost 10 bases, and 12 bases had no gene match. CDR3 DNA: TGTGCCACACGGAATATCGGGACAGTGCAGTTCTTC. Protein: CATRNIGTVQFF.

CDR3: CASSLGQAVETQYF. Here the CDR3 DNA reads TGTGCCAGCAGCTTGGGACAGGCTGTAGAGACCCAGTACTTC. The rearrangement joins TRBV7-8 to TRBJ2-5; TRBD1 agrees at 8 bases. CDR1 and CDR2 (germline): SGHVS, FQNEAQ. This CDR3 contains 14 residues. V lost 3 bases and J lost 4; bases outside the gene matches: 4.

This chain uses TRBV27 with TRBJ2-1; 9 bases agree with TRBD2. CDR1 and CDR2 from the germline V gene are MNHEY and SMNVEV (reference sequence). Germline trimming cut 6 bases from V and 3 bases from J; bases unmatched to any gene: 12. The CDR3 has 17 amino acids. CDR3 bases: TGTGCCAGCAGCTTGACCCATAGCGGGAGTATCTACAATGAGCAGTTCTTC. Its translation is CASSLTHSGSIYNEQFF.

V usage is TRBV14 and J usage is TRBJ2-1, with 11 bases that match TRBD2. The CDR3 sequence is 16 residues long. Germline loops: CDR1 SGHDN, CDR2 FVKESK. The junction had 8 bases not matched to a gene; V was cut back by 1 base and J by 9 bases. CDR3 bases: TGTGCCAGCAGCCAAGGCTCTCCGGGACTAGCGGCTGAGCAGTTCTTC. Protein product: CASSQGSPGLAAEQFF.

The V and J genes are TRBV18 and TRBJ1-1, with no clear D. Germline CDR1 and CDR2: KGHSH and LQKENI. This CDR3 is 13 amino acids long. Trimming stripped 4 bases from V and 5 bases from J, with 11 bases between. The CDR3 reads CASSQPGVTEAFF. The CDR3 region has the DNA TGTGCCAGCTCACAACCGGGAGTAACTGAAGCTTTCTTT.

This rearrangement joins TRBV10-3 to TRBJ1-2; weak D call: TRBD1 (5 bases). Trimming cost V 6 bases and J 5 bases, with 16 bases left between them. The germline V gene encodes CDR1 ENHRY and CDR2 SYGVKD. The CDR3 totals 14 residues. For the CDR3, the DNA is TGTGCCATCAGCAAAGAGACAGTTTCATATGGCTACACCTTC. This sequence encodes CAISKETVSYGYTF.

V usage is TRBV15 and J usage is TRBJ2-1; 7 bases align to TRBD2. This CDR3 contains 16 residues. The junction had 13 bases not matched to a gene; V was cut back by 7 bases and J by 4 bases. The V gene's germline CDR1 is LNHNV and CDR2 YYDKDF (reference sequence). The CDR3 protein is CATTLDRDYNYNEQFF. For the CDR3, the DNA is TGTGCCACCACCCTTGACCGGGACTATAATTACAATGAGCAGTTCTTC.